This entry features one TCR beta chain sequence. MiXCR, run by TCRdb on the PCR reads, gives a single entry per CDR3 protein. The sample gives roughly 93,000 distinct CDR3 sequences, around 54% of which show up once; around a tenth is in the top ten. The data originate from a study of CDR3 diversity in severe acne. The V end was cut by 10 bases, the J end by 10 bases, with 17 bases between. Germline CDR1 SGHTA, CDR2 FQGTGA. This CDR3 comprises 12 residues. Sequenced sample: blood. The clonotype comes from a male donor with severe acne vulgaris. This chain joins TRBV7-3 and TRBJ2-1; D may be TRBD2 (7 bases). The CDR3 spells CAIGVGGGEQFF. The CDR3 DNA reads TGTGCCATTGGGGTCGGCGGGGGCGAGCAGTTCTTC.